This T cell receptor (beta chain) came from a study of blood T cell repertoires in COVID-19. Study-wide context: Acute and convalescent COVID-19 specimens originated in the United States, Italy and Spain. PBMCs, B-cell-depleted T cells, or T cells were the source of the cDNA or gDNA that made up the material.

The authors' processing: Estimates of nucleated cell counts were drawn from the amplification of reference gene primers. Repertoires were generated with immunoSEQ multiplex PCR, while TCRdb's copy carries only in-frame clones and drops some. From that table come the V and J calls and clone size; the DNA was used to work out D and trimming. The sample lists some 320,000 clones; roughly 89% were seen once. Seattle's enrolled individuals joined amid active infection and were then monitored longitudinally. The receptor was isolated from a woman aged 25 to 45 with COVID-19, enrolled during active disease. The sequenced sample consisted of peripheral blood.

The CDR3 nucleotides are TGTGCCAGCAGCCCAGGGGCCTCTTACGAGCAGTACTTC. Translated, it gives CASSPGASYEQYF. The V gene is TRBV7-9, the J gene TRBJ2-7; TRBD1 is a possible D gene (6 bases). Trimming stripped 5 bases from V and 4 bases from J, with 12 bases between. Germline V gene sequence: CDR1 SEHNR, CDR2 FQNEAQ (reference sequence). CDR3 length equals 13 residues.